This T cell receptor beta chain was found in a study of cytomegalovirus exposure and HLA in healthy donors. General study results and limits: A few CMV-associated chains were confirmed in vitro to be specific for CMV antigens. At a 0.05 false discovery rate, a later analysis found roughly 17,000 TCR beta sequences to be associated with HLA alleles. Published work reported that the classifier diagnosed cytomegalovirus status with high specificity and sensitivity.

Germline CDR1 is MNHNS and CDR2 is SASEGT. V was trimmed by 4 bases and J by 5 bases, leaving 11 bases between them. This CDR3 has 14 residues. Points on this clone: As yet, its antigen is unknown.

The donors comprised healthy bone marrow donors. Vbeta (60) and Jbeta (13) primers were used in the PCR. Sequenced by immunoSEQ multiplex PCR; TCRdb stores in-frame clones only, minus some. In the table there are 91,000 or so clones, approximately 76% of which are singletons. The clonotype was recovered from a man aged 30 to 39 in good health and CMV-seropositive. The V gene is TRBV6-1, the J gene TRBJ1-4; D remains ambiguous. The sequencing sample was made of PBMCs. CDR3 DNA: TGTGCCAGCAGTGGGACCGGCGGGAATGAAAAACTGTTTTTT. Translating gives CASSGTGGNEKLFF.